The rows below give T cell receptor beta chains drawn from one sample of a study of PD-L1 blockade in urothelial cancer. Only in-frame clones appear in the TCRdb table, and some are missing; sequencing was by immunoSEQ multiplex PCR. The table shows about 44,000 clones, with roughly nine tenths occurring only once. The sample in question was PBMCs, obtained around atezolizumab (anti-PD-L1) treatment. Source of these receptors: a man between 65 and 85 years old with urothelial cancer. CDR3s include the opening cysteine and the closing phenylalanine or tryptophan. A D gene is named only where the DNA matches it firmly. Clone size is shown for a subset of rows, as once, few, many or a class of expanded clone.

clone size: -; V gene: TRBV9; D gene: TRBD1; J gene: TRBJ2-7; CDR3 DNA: TGTGCCAGCACCAGGGGGGGACAGGGTACCGAGCAGTACTTC; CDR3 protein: CASTRGGQGTEQYF
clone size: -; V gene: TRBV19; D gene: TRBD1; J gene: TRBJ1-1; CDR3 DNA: TGTGCCAGTAGTGCCGGACAGGGGGGTAATGAAGCTTTCTTT; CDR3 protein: CASSAGQGGNEAFF
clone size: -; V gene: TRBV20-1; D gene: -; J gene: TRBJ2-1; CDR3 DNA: TGCAGTGCTAGAGACCATAATGAGCAGTTCTTC; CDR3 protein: CSARDHNEQFF
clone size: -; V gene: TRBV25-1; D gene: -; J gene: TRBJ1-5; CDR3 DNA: TGTGCCAGCAGTGTTGGACAACAGCCCCAGCATTTT; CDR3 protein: CASSVGQQPQHF
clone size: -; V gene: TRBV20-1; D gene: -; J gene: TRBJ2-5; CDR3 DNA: TGCAGTGCCTACCAAGAGACCCAGTACTTC; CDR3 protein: CSAYQETQYF
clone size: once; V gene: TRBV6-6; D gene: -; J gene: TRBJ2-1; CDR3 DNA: TGTGCCAGCAGTTACTCGAACCTAGCCTCCTACAATGAGCAGTTCTTC; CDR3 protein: CASSYSNLASYNEQFF
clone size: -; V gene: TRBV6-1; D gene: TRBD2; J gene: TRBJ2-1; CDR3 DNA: TGTGCCAGCAGTGCCACTGGACTAGCGGATTACAATGAGCAGTTCTTC; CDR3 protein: CASSATGLADYNEQFF
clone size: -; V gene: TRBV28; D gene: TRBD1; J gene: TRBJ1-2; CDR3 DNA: TGTGCCAGCAGCCGCCAGGGGGCCTATGGCTACACCTTC; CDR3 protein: CASSRQGAYGYTF
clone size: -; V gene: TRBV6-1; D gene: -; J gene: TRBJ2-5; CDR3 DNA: TGTGCCAGCAGTGAAAGGGAGGAGACCCAGTACTTC; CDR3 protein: CASSEREETQYF
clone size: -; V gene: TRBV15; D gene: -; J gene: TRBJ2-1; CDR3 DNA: TGTGCCACCAGCAGAGGCCGGGCGGGAAGGAACAATGAGCAGTTCTTC; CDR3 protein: CATSRGRAGRNNEQFF
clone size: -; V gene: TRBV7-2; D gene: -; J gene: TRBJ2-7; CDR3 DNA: TGTGCCAGCAGTATAGCGTCGCCGCCTCGGCAGTACTTC; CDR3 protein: CASSIASPPRQYF
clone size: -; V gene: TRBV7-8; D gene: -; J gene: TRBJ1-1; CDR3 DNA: TGTGCCAGCAGCCCCCGAGGGAAGGGGAACACTGAAGCTTTCTTT; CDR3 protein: CASSPRGKGNTEAFF
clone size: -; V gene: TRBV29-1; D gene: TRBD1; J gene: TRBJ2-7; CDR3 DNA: TGCAGCGTCGAGGGACAGGGGACCTCCTACGAGCAGTACTTC; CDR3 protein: CSVEGQGTSYEQYF
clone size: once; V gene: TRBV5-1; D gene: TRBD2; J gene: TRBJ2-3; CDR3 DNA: TGCGCCAGCAGCCCCAGCGGGGGGCCCGATACGCAGTATTTT; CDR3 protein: CASSPSGGPDTQYF
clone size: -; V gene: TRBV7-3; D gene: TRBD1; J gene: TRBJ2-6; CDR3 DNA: TGTGCCAGCAGCCGGGACAGCTTCTCTGGGGCCAACGTCCTGACTTTC; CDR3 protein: CASSRDSFSGANVLTF
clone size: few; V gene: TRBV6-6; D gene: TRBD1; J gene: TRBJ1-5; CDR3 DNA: TGTGCCAGCAGTTCCGACAGGGGTAGCAATCAGCCCCAGCATTTT; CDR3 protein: CASSSDRGSNQPQHF
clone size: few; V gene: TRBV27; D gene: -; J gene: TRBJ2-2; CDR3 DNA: TGTGCCAGCAGAGGGAGTAGTTCAGGGGAGCTGTTTTTT; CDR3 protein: CASRGSSSGELFF
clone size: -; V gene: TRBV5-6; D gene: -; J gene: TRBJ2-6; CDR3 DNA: TGTGCCAGCAGCCTGCGACAGAGCTCTGGGGCCAACGTCCTGACTTTC; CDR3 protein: CASSLRQSSGANVLTF
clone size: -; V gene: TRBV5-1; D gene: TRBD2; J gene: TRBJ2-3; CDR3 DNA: TGCGCCAGCAGCTTGAATAGCGGGAGGACAGATACGCAGTATTTT; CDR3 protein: CASSLNSGRTDTQYF
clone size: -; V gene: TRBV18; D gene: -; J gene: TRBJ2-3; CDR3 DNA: TGTGCCAGCTCACCAGGAGCGCTCACAGATACGCAGTATTTT; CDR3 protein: CASSPGALTDTQYF
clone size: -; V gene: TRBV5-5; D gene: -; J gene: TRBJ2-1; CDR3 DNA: TGTGCCAGCATCCTTGTTTCGAGCTCCTACAATGAGCAGTTCTTC; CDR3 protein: CASILVSSSYNEQFF
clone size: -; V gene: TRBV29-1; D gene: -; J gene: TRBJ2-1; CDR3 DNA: TGCAGCGGTCAGGGTGAAACACACTACAATGAGCAGTTCTTC; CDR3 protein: CSGQGETHYNEQFF
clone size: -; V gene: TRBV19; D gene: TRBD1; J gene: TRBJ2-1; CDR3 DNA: TGTGCCAGTAAACAGGGGGTGTTTGGGAATGAGCAGTTCTTC; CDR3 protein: CASKQGVFGNEQFF
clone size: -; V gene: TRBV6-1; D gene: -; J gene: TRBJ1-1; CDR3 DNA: TGTGCCAGCAGTGATCTGGGGGCAAGGGACACTGAAGCTTTCTTT; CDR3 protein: CASSDLGARDTEAFF